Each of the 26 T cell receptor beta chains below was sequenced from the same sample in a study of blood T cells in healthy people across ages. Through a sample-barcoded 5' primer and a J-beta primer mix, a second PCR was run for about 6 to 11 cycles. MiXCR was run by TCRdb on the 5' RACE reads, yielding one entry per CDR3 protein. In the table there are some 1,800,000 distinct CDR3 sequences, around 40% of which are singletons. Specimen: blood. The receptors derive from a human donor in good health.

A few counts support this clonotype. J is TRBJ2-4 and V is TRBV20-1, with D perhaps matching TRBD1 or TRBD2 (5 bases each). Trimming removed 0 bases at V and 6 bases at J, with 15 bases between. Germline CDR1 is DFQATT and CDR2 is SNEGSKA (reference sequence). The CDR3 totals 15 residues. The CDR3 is CSARDVNSGTNIQYF. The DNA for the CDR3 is TGCAGTGCTAGAGATGTCAACAGTGGGACAAACATTCAGTACTTC.

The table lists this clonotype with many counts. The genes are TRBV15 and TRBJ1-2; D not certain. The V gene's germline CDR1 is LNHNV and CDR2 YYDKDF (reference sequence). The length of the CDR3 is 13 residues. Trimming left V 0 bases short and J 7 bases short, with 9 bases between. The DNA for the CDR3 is TGTGCCACCAGCAGAGATCGCCGGATTGGCTACACCTTC. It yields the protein CATSRDRRIGYTF. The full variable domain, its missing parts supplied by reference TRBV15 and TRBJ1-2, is DAMVIQNPRYQVTQFGKPVTLSCSQTLNHNVMYWYQQKSSQAPKLLFHYYDKDFNNEADTPDNFQSRRPNTSFCFLDIRSPGLGDTAMYLCATSRDRRIGYTFGSGTRLTVV.

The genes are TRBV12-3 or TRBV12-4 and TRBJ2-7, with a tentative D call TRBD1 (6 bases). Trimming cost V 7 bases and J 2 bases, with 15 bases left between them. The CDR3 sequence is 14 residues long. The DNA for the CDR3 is TGTGCCAGCACCCCAACTGAGGGGGCCTACGAGCAGTACTTC. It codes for CASTPTEGAYEQYF.

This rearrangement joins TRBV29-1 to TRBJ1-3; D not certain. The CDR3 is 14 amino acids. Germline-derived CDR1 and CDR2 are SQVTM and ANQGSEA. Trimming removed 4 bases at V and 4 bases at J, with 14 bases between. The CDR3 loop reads CSVGHSAEGNTIYF. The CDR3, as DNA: TGCAGCGTTGGTCACTCAGCGGAAGGAAACACCATATATTTT. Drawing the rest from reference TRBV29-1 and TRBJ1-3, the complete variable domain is SAVISQKPSRDICQRGTSLTIQCQVDSQVTMMFWYRQQPGQSLTLIATANQGSEATYESGFVIDKFPISRPNLTFSTLTVSNMSPEDSSIYLCSVGHSAEGNTIYFGEGSWLTVV.

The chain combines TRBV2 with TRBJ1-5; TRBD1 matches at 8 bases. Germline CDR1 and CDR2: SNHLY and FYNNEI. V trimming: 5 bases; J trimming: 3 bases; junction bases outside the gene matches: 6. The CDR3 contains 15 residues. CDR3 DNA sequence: TGTGCCAGCAGTTATCACAGGGGGGACAATCAGCCCCAGCATTTT. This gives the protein CASSYHRGDNQPQHF.

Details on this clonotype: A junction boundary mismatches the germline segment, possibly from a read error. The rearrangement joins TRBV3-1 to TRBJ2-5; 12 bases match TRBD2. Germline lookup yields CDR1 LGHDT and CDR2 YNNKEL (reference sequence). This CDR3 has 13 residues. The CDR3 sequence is CVSSQGLAGIKYF. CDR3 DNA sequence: TGTGTCAGCAGCCAAGGACTAGCGGGGATCAAGTACTTC.

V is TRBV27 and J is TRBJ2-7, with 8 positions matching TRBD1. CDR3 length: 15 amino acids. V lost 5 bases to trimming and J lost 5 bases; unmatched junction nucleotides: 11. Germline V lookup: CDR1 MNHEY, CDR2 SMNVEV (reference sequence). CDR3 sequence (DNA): TGTGCCAGCAGTCCTAACCCCAGGGGGCTGGACGAGCAGTACTTC. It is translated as CASSPNPRGLDEQYF.

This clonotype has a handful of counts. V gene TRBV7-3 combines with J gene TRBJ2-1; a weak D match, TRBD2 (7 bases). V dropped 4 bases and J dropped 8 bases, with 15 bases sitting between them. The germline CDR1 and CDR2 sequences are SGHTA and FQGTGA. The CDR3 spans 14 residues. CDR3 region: CASSSRGEGYEQFF. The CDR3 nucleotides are TGTGCCAGCAGCTCGAGGGGGGAGGGCTATGAGCAGTTCTTC.

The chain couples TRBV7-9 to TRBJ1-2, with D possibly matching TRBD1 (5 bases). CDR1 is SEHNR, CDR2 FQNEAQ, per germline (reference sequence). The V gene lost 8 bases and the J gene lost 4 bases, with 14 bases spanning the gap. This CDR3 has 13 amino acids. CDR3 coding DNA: TGTGCCAGCGCGGGGACCGCTGGCTATGGCTACACCTTC. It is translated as CASAGTAGYGYTF.

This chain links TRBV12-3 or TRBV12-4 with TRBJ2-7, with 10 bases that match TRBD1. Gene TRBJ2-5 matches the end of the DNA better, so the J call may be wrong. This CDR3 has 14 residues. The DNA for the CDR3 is TGTGCCAGCAGTCGACAGGGGGCGCGGGAGACCCAGTACTTC. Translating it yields CASSRQGARETQYF.

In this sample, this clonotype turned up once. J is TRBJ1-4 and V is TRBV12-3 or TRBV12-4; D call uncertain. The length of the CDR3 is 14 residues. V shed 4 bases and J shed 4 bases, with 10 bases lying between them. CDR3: CASSSYRVNEKLFF. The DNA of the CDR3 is TGTGCCAGCAGTTCCTATAGGGTTAATGAAAAACTGTTTTTT.

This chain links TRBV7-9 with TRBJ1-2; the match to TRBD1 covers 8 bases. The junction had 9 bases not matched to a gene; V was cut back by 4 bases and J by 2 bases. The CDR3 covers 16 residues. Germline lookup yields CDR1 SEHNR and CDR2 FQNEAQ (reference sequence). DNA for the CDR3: TGTGCCAGCAGCTACCCGACGGACAGGGCAAACTATGGCTACACCTTC. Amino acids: CASSYPTDRANYGYTF.

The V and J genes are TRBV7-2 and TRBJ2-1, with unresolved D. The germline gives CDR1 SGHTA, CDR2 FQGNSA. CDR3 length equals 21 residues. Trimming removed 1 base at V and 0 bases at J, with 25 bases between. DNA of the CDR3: TGTGCCAGCAGCTTAGTGCCGATTTTTTCGGCCCACCGAAGCTCCTACAATGAGCAGTTCTTC. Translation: CASSLVPIFSAHRSSYNEQFF.

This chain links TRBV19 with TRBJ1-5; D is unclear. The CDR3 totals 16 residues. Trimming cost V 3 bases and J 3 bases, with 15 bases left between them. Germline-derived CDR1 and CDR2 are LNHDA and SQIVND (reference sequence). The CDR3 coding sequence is TGTGCCAGTAGTATGGGGTGGGTTCGGTACAATCAGCCCCAGCATTTT. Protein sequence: CASSMGWVRYNQPQHF.

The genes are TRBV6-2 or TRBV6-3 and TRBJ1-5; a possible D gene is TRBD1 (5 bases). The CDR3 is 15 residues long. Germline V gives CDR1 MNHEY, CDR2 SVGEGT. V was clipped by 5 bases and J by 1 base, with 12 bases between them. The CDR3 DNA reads TGTGCCAGCAGTAGACGGGGGTCAAGCAATCAGCCCCAGCATTTT. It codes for CASSRRGSSNQPQHF.

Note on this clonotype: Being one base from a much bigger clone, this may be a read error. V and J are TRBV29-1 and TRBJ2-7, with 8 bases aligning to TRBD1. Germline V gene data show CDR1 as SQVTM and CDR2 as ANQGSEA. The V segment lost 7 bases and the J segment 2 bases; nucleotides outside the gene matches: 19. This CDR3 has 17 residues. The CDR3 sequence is CSAPHSSQGAAPYEQYF. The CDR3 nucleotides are TGCAGCGCACCACATAGCTCCCAGGGGGCTGCCCCCTACGAGCAGTACTTC.

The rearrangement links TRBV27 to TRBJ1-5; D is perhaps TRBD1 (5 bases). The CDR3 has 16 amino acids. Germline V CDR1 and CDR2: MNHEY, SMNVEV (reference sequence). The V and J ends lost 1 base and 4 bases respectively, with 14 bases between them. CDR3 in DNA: TGTGCCAGCAGTTTATATTGGGGGGGGGAGAATCAGCCCCAGCATTTT. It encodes CASSLYWGGENQPQHF.

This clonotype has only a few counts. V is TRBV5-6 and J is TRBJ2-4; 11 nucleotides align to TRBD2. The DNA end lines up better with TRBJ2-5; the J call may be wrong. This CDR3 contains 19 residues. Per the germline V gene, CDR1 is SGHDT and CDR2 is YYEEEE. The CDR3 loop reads CASSLLPYSGGGLQETQYF. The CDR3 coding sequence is TGTGCCAGCAGCCTGTTGCCGTATAGCGGGGGGGGATTGCAAGAGACCCAGTACTTC.

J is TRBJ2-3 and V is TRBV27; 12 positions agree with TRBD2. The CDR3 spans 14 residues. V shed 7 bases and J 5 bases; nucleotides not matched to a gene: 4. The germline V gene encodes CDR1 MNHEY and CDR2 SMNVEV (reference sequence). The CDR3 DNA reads TGTGCCAGCACCCCACTAGCGGGGGGAGATACGCAGTATTTT. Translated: CASTPLAGGDTQYF.

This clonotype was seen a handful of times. The DNA for the CDR3 is TGTGCCAGCAGCCGACGGGACAGGTGGTTGAACTATGGCTACACCTTC. It yields the protein CASSRRDRWLNYGYTF. The genes are TRBV5-8 and TRBJ1-2; 8 nucleotides match TRBD1. CDR1 and CDR2 from the germline V gene are SGHTS and YDEGEE. V lost 4 bases, J lost 2 bases, and 10 bases stayed unmatched. There are 16 residues in the CDR3.

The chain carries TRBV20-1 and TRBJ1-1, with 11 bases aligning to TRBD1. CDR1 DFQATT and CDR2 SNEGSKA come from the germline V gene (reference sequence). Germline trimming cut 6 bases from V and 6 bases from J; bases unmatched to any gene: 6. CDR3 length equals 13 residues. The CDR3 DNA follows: TGCAGTGCCGAAGGACAGGGGGCCGCTGAAGCTTTCTTT. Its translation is CSAEGQGAAEAFF.

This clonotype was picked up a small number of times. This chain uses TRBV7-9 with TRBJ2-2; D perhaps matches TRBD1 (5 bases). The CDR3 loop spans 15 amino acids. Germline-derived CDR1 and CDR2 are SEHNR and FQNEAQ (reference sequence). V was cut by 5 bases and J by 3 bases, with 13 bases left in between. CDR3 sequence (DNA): TGTGCCAGCAGCGTCCGCACGACAGACACCGGGGAGCTGTTTTTT. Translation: CASSVRTTDTGELFF.

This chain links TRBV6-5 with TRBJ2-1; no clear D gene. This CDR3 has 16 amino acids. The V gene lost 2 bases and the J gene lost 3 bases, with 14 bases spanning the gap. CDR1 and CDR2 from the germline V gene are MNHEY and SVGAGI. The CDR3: CASSYVPQPSYNEQFF. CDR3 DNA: TGTGCCAGCAGTTACGTGCCGCAACCCAGCTACAATGAGCAGTTCTTC.

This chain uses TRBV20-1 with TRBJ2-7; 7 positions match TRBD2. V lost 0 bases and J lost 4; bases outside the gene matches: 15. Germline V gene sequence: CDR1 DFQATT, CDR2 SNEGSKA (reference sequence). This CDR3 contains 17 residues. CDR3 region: CSARESAKRDAEYEQYF. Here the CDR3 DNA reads TGCAGTGCTAGAGAGTCGGCAAAGCGGGACGCTGAATACGAGCAGTACTTC.

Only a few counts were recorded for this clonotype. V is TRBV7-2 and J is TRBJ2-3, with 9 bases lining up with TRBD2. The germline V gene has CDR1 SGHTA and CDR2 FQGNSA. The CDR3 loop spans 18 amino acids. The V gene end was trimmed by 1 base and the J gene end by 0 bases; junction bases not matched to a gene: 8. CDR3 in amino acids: CASSLVGSSGVSTDTQYF. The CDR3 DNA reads TGTGCCAGCAGCTTAGTGGGATCTAGCGGGGTTAGCACAGATACGCAGTATTTT. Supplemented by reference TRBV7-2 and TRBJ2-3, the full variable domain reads GAGVSQSPSNKVTEKGKDVELRCDPISGHTALYWYRQSLGQGLEFLIYFQGNSAPDKSGLPSDRFSAERTGGSVSTLTIQRTQQEDSAVYLCASSLVGSSGVSTDTQYFGPGTRLTVL.

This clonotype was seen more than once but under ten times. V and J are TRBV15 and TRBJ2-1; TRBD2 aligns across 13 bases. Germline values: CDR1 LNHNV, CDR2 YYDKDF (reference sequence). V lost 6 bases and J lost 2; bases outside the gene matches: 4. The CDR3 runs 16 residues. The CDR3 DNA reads TGTGCCACCAGGGGGGGGACTAGCGGGGCCTACAATGAGCAGTTCTTC. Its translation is CATRGGTSGAYNEQFF.